The rows below give T cell receptor beta chains drawn from one sample of a study of T cell responses to AZD1222 COVID-19 vaccine. Here immunoSEQ multiplex PCR was the method, and the copy in TCRdb shows in-frame clones only, minus some. This sample has about 130,000 clones, with around 90% found just once. The sample here was peripheral blood, taken on day 0 of AZD1222 vaccination. The source of these receptors is an adult in good health. Each CDR3 is given with its conserved first and last residue.

V gene: TRBV5-1; CDR3 protein: CASSLSRDPGAGGYTF
V gene: TRBV6-2/TRBV6-3; CDR3 protein: CASSSISGKNYEQYF
V gene: TRBV10-1; CDR3 protein: CASPPRTDTQYF
V gene: TRBV3-1/TRBV3-2; CDR3 protein: CASSHGAGYTF
V gene: TRBV4-3; CDR3 protein: CASSRETGGSYNEQFF
V gene: TRBV19; CDR3 protein: CASSIRTLGRYELGKLFF
V gene: TRBV7-9; CDR3 protein: CASSLTQGGNQPQHF
V gene: TRBV15; CDR3 protein: CATSRDRQNYNEQFF
V gene: TRBV28; CDR3 protein: CASSGTDRGRYGYTF
V gene: TRBV2; CDR3 protein: CATCLGQGVIRDTGELFF
V gene: TRBV2; CDR3 protein: CASSELVPPDEQYF
V gene: TRBV9; CDR3 protein: CASSPQGGNQPQHF
V gene: TRBV11-2; CDR3 protein: CASSRPWLADTDTQYF
V gene: TRBV19; CDR3 protein: CASRRSLTGNTGELFF
V gene: TRBV2; CDR3 protein: CASSEWGIRANYGYTF
V gene: TRBV11-1; CDR3 protein: CASSLDQQGTQYF
V gene: TRBV5-1; CDR3 protein: CASSRNYAGEDGYTF
V gene: TRBV6-2/TRBV6-3; CDR3 protein: CASSYGLAGEDGELFF
V gene: TRBV28; CDR3 protein: CASSLASGSSYEQYF
V gene: TRBV4-1; CDR3 protein: CASSQWRGGSGNEQFF
V gene: TRBV18; CDR3 protein: CASSSTTVTAFGYGYTF
V gene: TRBV27; CDR3 protein: CASSFGAGGTGELFF
V gene: TRBV5-1; CDR3 protein: CASSLTGQGTGNTIYF
V gene: TRBV7-7; CDR3 protein: CASSLNSGGVYNEQFF
V gene: TRBV10-3; CDR3 protein: CAISGPTGTSGRDGVNEQFF
V gene: TRBV7-4; CDR3 protein: CASSLRGLAGSSTDTQYF
V gene: TRBV15; CDR3 protein: CATSRGTGENQPQHF
V gene: TRBV24-1; CDR3 protein: CATNASGVRQETQYF
V gene: TRBV5-1; CDR3 protein: CASQPSCPAGVSYNEQFF
V gene: TRBV10-3; CDR3 protein: CAISPSGGRFYEQYF
V gene: TRBV28; CDR3 protein: CASSLPGAGHTEAFF
V gene: TRBV10-3; CDR3 protein: CAIAENYGYTF
V gene: TRBV15; CDR3 protein: CATSRDRTGGNGYTF
V gene: TRBV5-1; CDR3 protein: CASSLYSGQGKGPEAFF
V gene: TRBV24-1; CDR3 protein: CATSDSWGRAEAFF
V gene: TRBV5-4; CDR3 protein: CASSRRDLSDEQYF
V gene: TRBV11-3; CDR3 protein: CASSSGTDTQYF
V gene: TRBV5-1; CDR3 protein: CASSVETGIGYTF
V gene: TRBV10-1; CDR3 protein: CASSTGQNTEAFF
V gene: TRBV9; CDR3 protein: CASSVAPGGPVTTYEQYF
V gene: TRBV7-8; CDR3 protein: CASSSPSRRENNEQFF
V gene: TRBV6-5; CDR3 protein: CATYGGQETQYF
V gene: TRBV7-3; CDR3 protein: CASSLDDRGYGYTF
V gene: TRBV6-6; CDR3 protein: CASSTDRARQFF
V gene: TRBV2; CDR3 protein: CASSPTGNTIYF
V gene: TRBV28; CDR3 protein: CASSSGVLGNEQFF
V gene: TRBV24-1; CDR3 protein: CATSLGVSQPQHF
V gene: TRBV9; CDR3 protein: CASSVGASGSYEQYF
V gene: TRBV27; CDR3 protein: CASSLSERSIAVYGYTF
V gene: TRBV7-9; CDR3 protein: CASSLFNEQFF
V gene: TRBV9; CDR3 protein: CASSPLGLAGEQYF
V gene: TRBV15; CDR3 protein: CATSRDRLQRQGTEAFF
V gene: TRBV9; CDR3 protein: CASSSQGNTEAFF
V gene: TRBV20-1; CDR3 protein: CSARNPNEQFF
V gene: TRBV5-1; CDR3 protein: CASSKQGRGNTEAFF